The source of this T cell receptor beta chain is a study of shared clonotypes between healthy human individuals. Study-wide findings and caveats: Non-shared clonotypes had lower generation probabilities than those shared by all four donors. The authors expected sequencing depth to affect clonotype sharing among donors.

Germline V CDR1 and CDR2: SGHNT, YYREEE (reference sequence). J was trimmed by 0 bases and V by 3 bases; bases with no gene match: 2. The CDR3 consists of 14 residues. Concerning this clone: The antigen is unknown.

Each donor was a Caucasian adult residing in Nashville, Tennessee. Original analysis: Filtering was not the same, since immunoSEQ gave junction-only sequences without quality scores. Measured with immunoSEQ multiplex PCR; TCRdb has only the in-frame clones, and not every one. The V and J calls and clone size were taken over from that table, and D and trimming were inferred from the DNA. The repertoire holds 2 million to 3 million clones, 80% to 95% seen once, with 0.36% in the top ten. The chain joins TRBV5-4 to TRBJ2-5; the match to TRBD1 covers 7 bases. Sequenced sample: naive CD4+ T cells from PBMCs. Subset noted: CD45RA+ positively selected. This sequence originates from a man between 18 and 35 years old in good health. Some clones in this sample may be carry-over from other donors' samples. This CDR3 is CASSSGQNQETQYF. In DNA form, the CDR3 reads TGTGCCAGCAGCTCGGGACAGAACCAAGAGACCCAGTACTTC.